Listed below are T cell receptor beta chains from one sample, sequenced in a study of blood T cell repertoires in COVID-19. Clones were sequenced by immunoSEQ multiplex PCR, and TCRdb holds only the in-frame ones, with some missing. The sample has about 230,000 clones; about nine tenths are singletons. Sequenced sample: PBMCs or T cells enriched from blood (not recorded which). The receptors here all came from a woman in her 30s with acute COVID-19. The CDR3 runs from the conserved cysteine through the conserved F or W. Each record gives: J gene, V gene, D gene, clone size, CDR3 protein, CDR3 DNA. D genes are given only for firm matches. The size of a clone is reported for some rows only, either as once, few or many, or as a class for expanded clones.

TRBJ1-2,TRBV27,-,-,CASSLRRDYGYTF,TGTGCCAGCAGTTTACGCCGGGACTATGGCTACACCTTC
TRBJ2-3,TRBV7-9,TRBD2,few,CASSFGGRVPDTQYF,TGTGCCAGCAGCTTTGGAGGGAGGGTACCAGATACGCAGTATTTT
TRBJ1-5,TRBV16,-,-,CASSESPLQPQHF,TGTGCCAGCAGCGAATCCCCTCTGCAGCCCCAGCATTTT
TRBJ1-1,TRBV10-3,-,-,CAISVQVAGTEAFF,TGTGCCATCAGTGTACAGGTCGCCGGCACTGAAGCTTTCTTT
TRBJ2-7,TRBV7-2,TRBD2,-,CASSLQAGGPVYEQYF,TGTGCCAGCAGCTTACAAGCGGGGGGCCCCGTGTACGAGCAGTACTTC
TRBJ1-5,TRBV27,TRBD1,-,CASSLGGAGQPQHF,TGTGCCAGCAGCTTAGGGGGCGCGGGTCAGCCCCAGCATTTT
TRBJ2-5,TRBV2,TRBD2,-,CASSDTLLAGEETQYF,TGTGCCAGCAGTGACACCTTACTAGCGGGGGAAGAGACCCAGTACTTC
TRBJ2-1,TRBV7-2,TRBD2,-,CASSLGGTSGGWDEQFF,TGTGCCAGCAGCTTAGGTGGGACTAGCGGGGGGTGGGATGAGCAGTTCTTC
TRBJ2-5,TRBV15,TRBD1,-,CATSRGDRDAETQYF,TGTGCCACCAGCAGAGGGGACAGGGATGCAGAGACCCAGTACTTC
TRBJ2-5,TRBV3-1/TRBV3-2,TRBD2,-,CASILTGGQETQYF,TGTGCCAGCATATTAACGGGGGGACAAGAGACCCAGTACTTC
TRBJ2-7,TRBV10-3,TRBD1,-,CAIDRQGAGEQYF,TGTGCCATCGATAGACAGGGGGCTGGCGAGCAGTACTTC
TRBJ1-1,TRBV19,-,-,CASRGYRDQAEAFF,TGTGCCAGTAGGGGCTACAGGGATCAGGCTGAAGCTTTCTTT
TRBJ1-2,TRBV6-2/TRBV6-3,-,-,CASSFQGDGYTF,TGTGCCAGCAGTTTCCAAGGGGATGGCTACACCTTC
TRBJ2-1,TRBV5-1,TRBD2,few,CASSLEGLAGGEQFF,TGCGCCAGCAGCTTGGAGGGTCTAGCGGGGGGTGAGCAGTTCTTC
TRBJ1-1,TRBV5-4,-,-,CASWPGYRDTEAFF,TGTGCCAGCTGGCCAGGGTATCGGGACACTGAAGCTTTCTTT
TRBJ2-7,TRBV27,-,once,CASRSVKGSYEQYF,TGTGCCAGCAGATCCGTCAAGGGGTCCTACGAGCAGTACTTC
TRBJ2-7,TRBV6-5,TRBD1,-,CASSPGTVSYEQYF,TGTGCCAGCAGCCCAGGGACAGTCTCCTACGAGCAGTACTTC
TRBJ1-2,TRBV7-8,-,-,CASSLGERDGYTF,TGTGCCAGCAGCTTAGGAGAACGCGATGGCTACACCTTC
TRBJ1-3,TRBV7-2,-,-,CASSQIDSLSRYF,TGTGCCAGCAGCCAAATAGACAGCTTATCCCGATATTTT
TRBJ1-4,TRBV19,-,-,CASNPQATNEKLFF,TGTGCCAGTAATCCACAGGCAACTAATGAAAAACTGTTTTTT
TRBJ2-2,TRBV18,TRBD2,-,CASSPPVAGAIRGGELFF,TGTGCCAGCTCACCACCAGTAGCGGGGGCGATTCGAGGCGGGGAGCTGTTTTTT
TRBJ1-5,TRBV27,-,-,CASSLQGTYSNQPQHF,TGTGCCAGCAGTTTACAGGGAACTTATAGCAATCAGCCCCAGCATTTT
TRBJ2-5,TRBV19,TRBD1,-,CASNRGREETQYF,TGTGCCAGTAACAGGGGGCGAGAAGAGACCCAGTACTTC
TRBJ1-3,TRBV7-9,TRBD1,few,CASSPGGLSGNTIYF,TGTGCCAGCAGCCCAGGGGGACTCTCTGGAAACACCATATATTTT
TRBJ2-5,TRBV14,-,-,CASSQLGETQYF,TGTGCCAGCAGCCAACTCGGAGAGACCCAGTACTTC
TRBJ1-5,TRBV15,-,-,CATSRDPSVKSPVAQPQHF,TGTGCCACCAGCAGAGACCCGTCGGTAAAATCCCCGGTAGCTCAGCCCCAGCATTTT
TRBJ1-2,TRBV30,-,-,CAWSVSTGYGYTF,TGTGCCTGGAGTGTATCGACGGGCTATGGCTACACCTTC
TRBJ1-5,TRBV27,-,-,CASSLSSSFVVQPQHF,TGTGCCAGCAGTTTATCGAGCTCGTTCGTGGTTCAGCCCCAGCATTTT
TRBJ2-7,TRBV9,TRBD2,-,CASSVGASGGPVQYF,TGTGCCAGCAGCGTAGGGGCTAGCGGGGGGCCTGTGCAGTACTTC
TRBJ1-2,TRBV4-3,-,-,CASSQRLANYGYTF,TGCGCCAGCAGCCAACGGTTAGCTAACTATGGCTACACCTTC
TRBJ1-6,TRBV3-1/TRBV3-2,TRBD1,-,CASSQGTGDSPLHF,TGTGCCAGCAGCCAAGGGACAGGGGATTCACCCCTCCACTTT
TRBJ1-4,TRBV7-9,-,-,CASSLGYRQRSEEKLFF,TGTGCCAGCAGCTTAGGCTACCGACAGCGATCGGAGGAAAAACTGTTTTTT
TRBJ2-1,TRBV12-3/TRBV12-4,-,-,CASGGHLGNEQFF,TGTGCCAGCGGGGGACACCTCGGGAATGAGCAGTTCTTC
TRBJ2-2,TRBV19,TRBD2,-,CASSIDLTSGTGELFF,TGTGCCAGTAGTATAGATCTAACTAGCGGGACCGGGGAGCTGTTTTTT
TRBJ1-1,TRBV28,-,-,CASSRTVNTEAFF,TGTGCCAGCAGTCGGACAGTGAACACTGAAGCTTTCTTT
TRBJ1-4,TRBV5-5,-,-,CACHEGEKLFF,TGTGCCTGCCATGAGGGTGAAAAACTGTTTTTT
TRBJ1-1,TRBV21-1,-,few,CASAGSGVGTEAFF,TGTGCCAGCGCAGGGTCAGGGGTGGGCACTGAAGCTTTCTTT
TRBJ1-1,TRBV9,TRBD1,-,CASSDGQGTEAFF,TGTGCCAGCAGCGATGGACAGGGGACTGAAGCTTTCTTT
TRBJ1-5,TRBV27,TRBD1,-,CASSLQGNQPQHF,TGTGCCAGCAGCCTACAGGGGAATCAGCCCCAGCATTTT
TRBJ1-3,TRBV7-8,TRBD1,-,CASSSQGAEGNTIYF,TGTGCCAGCAGCTCACAGGGGGCTGAAGGAAACACCATATATTTT
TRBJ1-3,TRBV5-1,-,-,CASSLSGNTIYF,TGCGCCAGCAGCTTATCGGGAAACACCATATATTTT
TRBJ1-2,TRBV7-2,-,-,CASSLDADSYYGYTF,TGTGCCAGCAGCTTAGACGCGGACAGTTATTATGGCTACACCTTC
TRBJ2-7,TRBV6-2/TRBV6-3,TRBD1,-,CASSLNRGPYDEQYF,TGTGCCAGCAGCTTGAACAGGGGGCCGTACGACGAGCAGTACTTC
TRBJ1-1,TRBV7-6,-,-,CASSSAGGDTEAFF,TGTGCCAGCAGCTCGGCGGGGGGAGACACTGAAGCTTTCTTT
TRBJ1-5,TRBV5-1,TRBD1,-,CASSLDTGGRQPQHF,TGCGCCAGCAGCTTGGACACAGGGGGCAGGCAGCCCCAGCATTTT
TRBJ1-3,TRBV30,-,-,CAWDTGLQGGNTIYF,TGTGCCTGGGACACAGGTCTTCAGGGCGGAAACACCATATATTTT
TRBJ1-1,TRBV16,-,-,CASSQSAGRGTEAFF,TGTGCCAGCAGCCAATCGGCGGGGCGCGGGACTGAAGCTTTCTTT
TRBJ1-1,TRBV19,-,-,CASSSRQFEAFF,TGTGCCAGTAGTTCTAGGCAGTTTGAAGCTTTCTTT